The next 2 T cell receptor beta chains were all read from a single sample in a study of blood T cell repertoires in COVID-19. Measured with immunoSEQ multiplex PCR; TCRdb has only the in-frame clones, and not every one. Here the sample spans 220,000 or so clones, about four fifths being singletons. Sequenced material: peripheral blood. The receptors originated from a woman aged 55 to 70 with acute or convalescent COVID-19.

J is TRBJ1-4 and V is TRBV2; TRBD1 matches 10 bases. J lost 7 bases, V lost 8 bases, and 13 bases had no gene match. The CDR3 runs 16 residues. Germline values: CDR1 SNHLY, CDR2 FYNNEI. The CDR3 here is CASGEGTGDLREKLFF. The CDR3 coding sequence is TGTGCCAGCGGAGAAGGGACAGGGGATTTACGTGAAAAACTGTTTTTT.

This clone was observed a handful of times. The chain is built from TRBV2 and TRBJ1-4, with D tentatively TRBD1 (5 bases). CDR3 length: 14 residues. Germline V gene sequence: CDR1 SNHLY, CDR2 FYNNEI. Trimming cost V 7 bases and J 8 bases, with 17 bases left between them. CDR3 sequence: CASNQGVVEEKLFF. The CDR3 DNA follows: TGTGCCAGCAACCAAGGGGTGGTAGAAGAAAAACTGTTTTTT.